This is a list of T cell receptor beta chains from one sample in a study of blood T cells in healthy people across ages. TCRdb re-called the 5' RACE reads with MiXCR, one entry per CDR3 protein. This sample has roughly 650,000 distinct CDR3 sequences, with about a third found just once. The sample consisted of blood. All receptors derive from a woman of 80 years or more in good health. Each CDR3 is given without its conserved first and last residue. Each record gives: CDR3 protein, V gene.

AWGVPGANNSPLH,TRBV30
ASSPGFSTDTQY,TRBV18
ASSLTGQGSTEAF,TRBV5-6
ASLRSVVTDVQY,TRBV12-3/TRBV12-4
ASSLRGTPSSYNEQY,TRBV5-6
ASSERTSGGGVYNEQF,TRBV25-1
ASSRDSLYQETQY,TRBV14
ATSDPRQGGNEQF,TRBV24-1
ASSLSGADQETQY,TRBV7-9
ASSPPGRDKPF,TRBV7-2
ASSPSGGGGTDTQY,TRBV3-1
SASVPKLGDYGYT,TRBV20-1
ACQGRQGRYSPLH,TRBV30
ASSLGWIPNYGYT,TRBV7-2
ASSLTSGTTEAF,TRBV5-1
ASSTTGYTDTQY,TRBV6-6
ASGPHQPQH,TRBV27
ASREATVYGYT,TRBV2
ASSQDGAGGPLEQY,TRBV4-1
ASSFEGSSTDTQY,TRBV7-3
ASSSGTTYEQY,TRBV11-2
ASSVDEYGYT,TRBV5-1
ASSIGAGSQPQH,TRBV7-6
ASSVIGRGKNQPQH,TRBV7-2
ASTPIGGFSQETQY,TRBV5-1
ASSRGAQVEGSPPH,TRBV5-1
ASSSRGQGRNEKLF,TRBV5-1
ASSAGLAIETQY,TRBV7-2
ASSGLGHITDTQY,TRBV5-1
ASSLEGIVPGTSGRTEETQY,TRBV5-1
SVAEPGLSSYEQY,TRBV29-1
SVSLFDSNQPQH,TRBV29-1
SGKAAGTGGTEAF,TRBV20-1
AGGGAGTDTQY,TRBV10-3
ASSLDGTQSSYEQY,TRBV7-2
ASRIDRSAYEQY,TRBV2
ASSLAPTLFGQPDDTGELF,TRBV7-2
ASSQPFTDTQY,TRBV5-1
ASSLVSRGNEQF,TRBV5-6
ASSTRLAAYNEQF,TRBV12-3/TRBV12-4
ASSTTMYQETQY,TRBV28
AWSGSSYNEQF,TRBV30